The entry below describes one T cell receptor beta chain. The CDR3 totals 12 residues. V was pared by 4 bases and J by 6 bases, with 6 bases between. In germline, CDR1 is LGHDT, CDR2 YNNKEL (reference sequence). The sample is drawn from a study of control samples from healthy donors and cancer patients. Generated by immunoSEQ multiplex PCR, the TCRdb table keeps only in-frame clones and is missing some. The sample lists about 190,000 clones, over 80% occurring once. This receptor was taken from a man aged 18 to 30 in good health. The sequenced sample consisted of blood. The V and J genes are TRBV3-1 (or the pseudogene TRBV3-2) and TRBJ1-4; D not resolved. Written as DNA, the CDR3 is TGTGCCAGCAGCCGCGTTCATGAAAAACTGTTTTTT. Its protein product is CASSRVHEKLFF.